The rows below give T cell receptor beta chains drawn from one sample of a study of regulatory T cells in long-lasting Graves disease. One entry per CDR3 protein results from TCRdb running MiXCR on the multiplex PCR reads. This table holds about 240,000 distinct CDR3 sequences, just over 20% found once. The specimen comprised peripheral blood mononuclear cells (PBMCs), sampled at new diagnosis, from a patient treated with antithyroid drugs. The receptors come from a female donor with Graves disease. Each CDR3 is given with its conserved first and last residue. Fields, in order: J gene, D gene, CDR3 length, V gene, clone size, CDR3 DNA, CDR3 protein. A D gene is named only where the DNA matches it firmly. Size tells how often a clone was seen (once, few, many) or the class of an expanded clone, and some rows leave it out.

>TRBJ1-2|NA|15|TRBV5-1|NA
TGCGCCAGCAGCTCCTCCCTGCGGGGGAACTATGGCTACACCTTC
CASSSSLRGNYGYTF
>TRBJ1-1|NA|13|TRBV20-1|many
TGCAGTGCTAGTCATCCGGGACGCCTTGAAGCTTTCTTT
CSASHPGRLEAFF
>TRBJ1-1|TRBD1|15|TRBV6-1|NA
TGTGCCAGCAGCCGCGGACAGGGAGCTAACACTGAAGCTTTCTTT
CASSRGQGANTEAFF
>TRBJ1-6|TRBD1|15|TRBV18|NA
TGTGCCAGCTCACCACCGGACAGGGGAGGTTCACCCCTCCACTTT
CASSPPDRGGSPLHF
>TRBJ2-2|TRBD1|16|TRBV12-3/TRBV12-4|many
TGTGCCAGCAGCCGATACTCTACAGGGGCCCACGTGGAGCTGTTTTTT
CASSRYSTGAHVELFF
>TRBJ2-1|TRBD2|17|TRBV7-9|many
TGTGCCAGCAGCTCGATTAGCGGGGGGGCTTTGGGTAATGAGCAGTTCTTC
CASSSISGGALGNEQFF
>TRBJ2-3|NA|14|TRBV24-1|many
TGTGCCACCAGTGGGACCTATAGCACAGATACGCAGTATTTT
CATSGTYSTDTQYF
>TRBJ2-5|NA|11|TRBV12-5|few
TGTGCTAGTGGTTCAAAAGAGACCCAGTACTTC
CASGSKETQYF
>TRBJ1-3|NA|13|TRBV15|few
TGTGCCACCAGCAGGCGGGACGGAAACACCATATATTTT
CATSRRDGNTIYF
>TRBJ2-2|TRBD1|14|TRBV7-2|many
TGTGCCAGCAGCCGGGGGACAGGGGGCAGGGAGCTGTTTTTT
CASSRGTGGRELFF
>TRBJ1-5|NA|14|TRBV28|many
TGTGCCAGCAGTCCCGGGGCCAACAATCAGCCCCAGCATTTT
CASSPGANNQPQHF
>TRBJ2-3|NA|15|TRBV18|many
TGTGCCAGCTCACCCCTCTTACTCGGGGCAGATACGCAGTATTTT
CASSPLLLGADTQYF
>TRBJ2-7|TRBD1|12|TRBV2|NA
TGTGCCGGGGGGACAGGATGGTACGAGCAGTACTTC
CAGGTGWYEQYF
>TRBJ1-5|NA|14|TRBV5-5|many
TGTGCCAGCAGCTTGGAACGAGGACACCAGCCCCAGCATTTT
CASSLERGHQPQHF
>TRBJ2-2|TRBD1|14|TRBV19|many
TGTGCCAGTAGGGACAGGACGAACACCGGGGAGCTGTTTTTT
CASRDRTNTGELFF
>TRBJ2-5|NA|15|TRBV20-1|many
TGCAGTGCTAGAGATAGCGAAGGAATTACGGAGACCCAGTACTTC
CSARDSEGITETQYF
>TRBJ2-1|TRBD2|22|TRBV6-5|NA
TGTGCCAGCAGTTTTCCGGACGGGGGGATGGCGGGACTAGCGGGATCATACAATGAGCAGTTCTTC
CASSFPDGGMAGLAGSYNEQFF
>TRBJ1-4|TRBD1|14|TRBV5-1|few
TGCGCCAGCGCATTAGACAGGGTTAATGAAAAACTGTTTTTT
CASALDRVNEKLFF
>TRBJ2-1|NA|12|TRBV28|many
TGTGCCAGCAGTTTTCCCGGGGGGCGGGAGTTCTTC
CASSFPGGREFF
>TRBJ2-5|NA|15|TRBV7-2|many
TGTGCCAGCAGCTTAAGGCGGGCGACCCAAGAGACCCAGTACTTC
CASSLRRATQETQYF
>TRBJ1-4|NA|15|TRBV6-2/TRBV6-3|NA
TGTGCCAGCAGTAACGGGCGAACCCGTAATGAAAAACTGTTTTTT
CASSNGRTRNEKLFF
>TRBJ2-3|TRBD1|13|TRBV20-1|NA
TGCAGTGCAACAGGGGGCGAGGGCGACGGGCAGTATTTT
CSATGGEGDGQYF
>TRBJ1-6|NA|17|TRBV7-2|few
TGCGCCAGCAGCCAGCCAAGACAGAGCTCCTATAATTCACCCCTCCACTTT
CASSQPRQSSYNSPLHF
>TRBJ2-3|NA|17|TRBV9|few
TGTGCCAGCAGTCTCGACTATGCGGGGCGTAGCACAGATACGCAGTATTTT
CASSLDYAGRSTDTQYF
>TRBJ2-3|TRBD1|17|TRBV10-3|few
TGTGCCATCAGAAACGGGGGACAGGGGACGAGCACAGATACGCAGTATTTT
CAIRNGGQGTSTDTQYF
>TRBJ1-2|NA|15|TRBV6-2/TRBV6-3|many
TGTGCCAGCAGTTACTCGACGGGAGGGCTTGATGGCTACACCTTC
CASSYSTGGLDGYTF
>TRBJ1-5|NA|15|TRBV5-6|NA
TGTGCCAGCAGCTTGGGCGGAATAAGCAATCAGCCCCAGCATTTT
CASSLGGISNQPQHF
>TRBJ1-2|TRBD1|14|TRBV10-3|many
TGTGCCATCAGACCTGGACAGGGGGCACATGGCTACACCTTC
CAIRPGQGAHGYTF
>TRBJ2-7|TRBD2|15|TRBV28|many
TGTGCCAGCAGTTTTGCTAGCGGGAGCTCCTACGAGCAGTACTTC
CASSFASGSSYEQYF
>TRBJ2-2|NA|14|TRBV4-2|NA
TGTGCCAGCAGCCAAGGGTCAGTTGACGGGGAGCTGTTTTTT
CASSQGSVDGELFF
>TRBJ2-3|NA|14|TRBV6-1|NA
TGTGCCAGCAGCCCCCTGGAGGTCACAGATACGCAGTATTTT
CASSPLEVTDTQYF
>TRBJ2-1|NA|12|TRBV4-3|NA
TGCGCCAGCAGCGAAGATTACAATGAGCAGTTCTTC
CASSEDYNEQFF
>TRBJ2-5|TRBD2|13|TRBV12-5|many
TGTGCTAGTGGTCCGGGGGGAGGTGAGACCCAGTACTTC
CASGPGGGETQYF
>TRBJ2-1|TRBD2|12|TRBV29-1|many
TGCAGCGTTGAAGATCGGGGGGATGAGCAGTTCTTC
CSVEDRGDEQFF
>TRBJ2-3|TRBD1|14|TRBV2|NA
TGTGCCAGCAGGTCCGGGACAGGCGGCAATACGCAGTATTTT
CASRSGTGGNTQYF
>TRBJ1-4|NA|13|TRBV4-3|NA
TGCGCCAGCAGCCAAGATCGGAGCGAAAAACTGTTTTTT
CASSQDRSEKLFF
>TRBJ2-5|TRBD2|14|TRBV6-2/TRBV6-3|many
TGTGCCAGCAGACTTAGCGGGGGCCAAGAGACCCAGTACTTC
CASRLSGGQETQYF
>TRBJ2-3|TRBD2|16|TRBV9|many
TGTGCCAGCAGCCCCGATTTGCGGGGGGGATCAGATACGCAGTATTTT
CASSPDLRGGSDTQYF
>TRBJ1-1|NA|12|TRBV20-1|many
TGCAGTGCGTCGGGGGTCAACCCCGAAGCTTTCTTT
CSASGVNPEAFF
>TRBJ2-1|NA|13|TRBV4-3|few
TGCGCCAGCAGCCAAGAGGGTACGAGTGAGCAGTTCTTC
CASSQEGTSEQFF
>TRBJ2-5|TRBD1|15|TRBV2|NA
TGTGCCAGCAGTGACACAGGGGGCAAACGAGAGACCCAGTACTTC
CASSDTGGKRETQYF
>TRBJ1-2|NA|15|TRBV29-1|NA
TGCAGCGTTGAAGCGCCCCAGGGAATGTGGTATGGCTACACCTTC
CSVEAPQGMWYGYTF
>TRBJ1-2|NA|13|TRBV9|few
TGTGCCAGCAGCCGAGCCGAGAACTATGGCTACACCTTC
CASSRAENYGYTF
>TRBJ2-4|NA|16|TRBV19|many
TGTGCCAGTAGTATGGGCAACCCGGGGGCCAAAAACATTCAGTACTTC
CASSMGNPGAKNIQYF
>TRBJ1-2|NA|14|TRBV7-2|many
TGTGCCAGCAGCTTAAATAAGGGTGGAGTTGGCTACACCTTC
CASSLNKGGVGYTF
>TRBJ1-1|TRBD1|16|TRBV7-2|many
TGTGCCAGCAGCAGAACAGGGGGGTCCGGAAACACTGAAGCTTTCTTT
CASSRTGGSGNTEAFF
>TRBJ1-4|NA|13|TRBV24-1|few
TGTGCCACCAAGGGGGATGAGGATGAAAAACTGTTTTTT
CATKGDEDEKLFF
>TRBJ1-2|TRBD1|16|TRBV25-1|few
TGTGCCAGCAGTGAATTAGGAGACAGGGAAGGGATGGGCTACACCTTC
CASSELGDREGMGYTF
>TRBJ2-1|NA|14|TRBV7-2|many
TGTGCCAGCAGCTTAAGTAGTACCTACAATGAGCAGTTCTTC
CASSLSSTYNEQFF
>TRBJ1-1|NA|14|TRBV11-3|many
TGTGCCAGCAGCTTAGCACAGGTGAACACTGAAGCTTTCTTT
CASSLAQVNTEAFF
>TRBJ2-7|NA|15|TRBV9|few
TGTGCCAGCAGCGTGTATGCGGGCCAGGGAAGCGAGCAGTACTTC
CASSVYAGQGSEQYF
>TRBJ2-7|TRBD2|15|TRBV20-1|many
TGCAGTGCTAGAGGCGCTGACGGGAGGTTCTACGAGCAGTACTTC
CSARGADGRFYEQYF
>TRBJ2-2|NA|15|TRBV7-2|many
TGTGCCAGCAGCTTAGTATCTGTGAACACCGGGGAGCTGTTTTTT
CASSLVSVNTGELFF
>TRBJ1-2|NA|13|TRBV2|many
TGTGCCAGCAACAAAGACAGGAACTATGGCTACACCTTC
CASNKDRNYGYTF
>TRBJ2-2|NA|15|TRBV2|many
TGTGCCAGCAGGGTTGGGCAGACGAACACCGGGGAGCTGTTTTTT
CASRVGQTNTGELFF
>TRBJ2-1|NA|16|TRBV4-3|NA
TGCGCCAGCAGCAGAAAAGGGGAGATGGGGCACAATGAGCAGTTCTTC
CASSRKGEMGHNEQFF
>TRBJ2-1|TRBD2|16|TRBV2|NA
TGTGCCAGCACCTTATCGGGACTAGCGGGAGGGTTTGAGCAGTTCTTC
CASTLSGLAGGFEQFF
>TRBJ1-5|NA|15|TRBV18|many
TGTGCCAGCTCACTTAAAACAGGGTCGGATCAGCCCCAGCATTTT
CASSLKTGSDQPQHF